This entry features one T cell receptor (beta chain) sequence. Its antigen is still unknown. cDNA libraries of TCR beta carried unique molecular identifiers. One entry per CDR3 protein, called by TCRdb with MiXCR from the PCR reads. The sample has approximately 440,000 distinct CDR3 sequences, under 55% seen once. The germline V and J ends were trimmed by 3 bases and 2 bases, with 14 bases remaining between them. This CDR3 region has 15 residues. The germline V gene has CDR1 DFQATT and CDR2 SNEGSKA (reference sequence). This sample was included in a study of post-analysis software for immune sequencing data. About the research overall: Included among the disease courses, which were recorded for the cohort, were relapsing-remitting, secondary progressive and progressive-relapsing multiple sclerosis. Findings of the study overall: People with multiple sclerosis had a significantly lower normalized Chao1 diversity than controls did. In patients, about 5 TRBV segments were more frequent than in controls, with TRBV5-6, TRBV5-1 and TRBV20-1 among them.

The TCR sequence derives from a girl aged 5-17 years with multiple sclerosis. The sequencing sample was made of blood. V usage is TRBV20-1 and J usage is TRBJ1-5; possibly TRBD1 for D (5 bases). Written as DNA, the CDR3 is TGCAGTGCTAGCTTGCGAGGGGTGGGCAATCAGCCCCAGCATTTT. This encodes CSASLRGVGNQPQHF.